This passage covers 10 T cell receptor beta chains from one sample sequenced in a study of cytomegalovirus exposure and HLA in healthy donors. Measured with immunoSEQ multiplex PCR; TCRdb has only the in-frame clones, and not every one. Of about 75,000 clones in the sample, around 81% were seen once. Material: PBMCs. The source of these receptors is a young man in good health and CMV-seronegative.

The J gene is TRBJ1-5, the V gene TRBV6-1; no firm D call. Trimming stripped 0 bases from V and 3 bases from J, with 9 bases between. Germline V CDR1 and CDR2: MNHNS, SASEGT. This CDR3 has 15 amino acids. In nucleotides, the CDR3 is TGTGCCAGCAGTGAAGCGCTTGGACTCAATCAGCCCCAGCATTTT. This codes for CASSEALGLNQPQHF.

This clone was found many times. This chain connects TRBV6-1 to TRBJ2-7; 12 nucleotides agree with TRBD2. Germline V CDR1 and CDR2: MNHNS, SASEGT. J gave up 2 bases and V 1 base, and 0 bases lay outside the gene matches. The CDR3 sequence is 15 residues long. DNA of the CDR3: TGTGCCAGCAGTGAAGGACTAGCGGGGGCCTACGAGCAGTACTTC. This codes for CASSEGLAGAYEQYF.

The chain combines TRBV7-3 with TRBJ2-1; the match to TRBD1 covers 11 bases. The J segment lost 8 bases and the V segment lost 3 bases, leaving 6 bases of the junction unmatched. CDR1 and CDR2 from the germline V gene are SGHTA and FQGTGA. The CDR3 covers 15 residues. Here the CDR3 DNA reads TGTGCCAGCAGCTTGTGGACAGGGGGCACCGATGAGCAGTTCTTC. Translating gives CASSLWTGGTDEQFF.

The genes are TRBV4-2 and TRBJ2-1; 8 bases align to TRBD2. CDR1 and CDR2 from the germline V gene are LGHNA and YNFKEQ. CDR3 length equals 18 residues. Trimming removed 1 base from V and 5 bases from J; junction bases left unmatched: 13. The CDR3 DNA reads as TGTGCCAGCAGCCAAGGCTCGGCCTTGGCGGGGGGAAACAATGAGCAGTTCTTC. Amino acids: CASSQGSALAGGNNEQFF.

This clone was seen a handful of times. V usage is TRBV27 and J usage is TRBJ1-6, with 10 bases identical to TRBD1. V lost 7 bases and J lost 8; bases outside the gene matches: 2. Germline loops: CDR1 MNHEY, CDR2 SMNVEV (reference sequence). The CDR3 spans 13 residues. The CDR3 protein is CASMDRGYSPLHF. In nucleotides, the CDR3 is TGTGCCAGCATGGACAGGGGGTATTCACCCCTCCACTTT.

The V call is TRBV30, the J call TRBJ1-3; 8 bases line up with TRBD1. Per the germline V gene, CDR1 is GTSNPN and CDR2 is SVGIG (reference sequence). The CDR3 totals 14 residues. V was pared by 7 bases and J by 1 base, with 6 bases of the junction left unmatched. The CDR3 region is CASDRGTSGNTIYF. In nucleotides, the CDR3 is TGTGCCTCCGACAGGGGAACATCTGGAAACACCATATATTTT.

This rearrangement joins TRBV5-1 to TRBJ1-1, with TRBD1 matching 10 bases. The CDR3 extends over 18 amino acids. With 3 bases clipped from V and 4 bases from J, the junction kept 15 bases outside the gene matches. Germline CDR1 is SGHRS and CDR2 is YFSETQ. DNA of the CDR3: TGCGCCAGCAGCTACAGAAAATCCAGGGGGGACAGGGGCACTGAAGCTTTCTTT. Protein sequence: CASSYRKSRGDRGTEAFF.

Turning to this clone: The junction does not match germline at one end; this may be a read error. CDR3 DNA: TGTGCCAGTAGTATACTGGGACAGGGGGCGATCCTGCACCGCTATAGCTACACCTTC. Translating gives CASSILGQGAILHRYSYTF. The chain employs TRBV19 and TRBJ1-2; 12 bases fit TRBD1. The CDR3 runs to 19 residues. The germline gives CDR1 LNHDA, CDR2 SQIVND (reference sequence). Supplemented by reference TRBV19 and TRBJ1-2, the full variable domain reads DGGITQSPKYLFRKEGQNVTLSCEQNLNHDAMYWYRQDPGQGLRLIYYSQIVNDFQKGDIAEGYSVSREKKESFPLTVTSAQKNPTAFYLCASSILGQGAILHRYSYTFGSGTRLTVV.

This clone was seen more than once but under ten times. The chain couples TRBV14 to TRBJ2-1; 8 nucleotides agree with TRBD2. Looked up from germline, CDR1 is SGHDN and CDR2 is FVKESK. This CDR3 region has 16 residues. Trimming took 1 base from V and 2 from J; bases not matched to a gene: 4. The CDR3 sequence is CASSQGAGRAYNEQFF. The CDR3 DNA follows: TGTGCCAGCAGCCAAGGGGCCGGGAGGGCCTACAATGAGCAGTTCTTC.

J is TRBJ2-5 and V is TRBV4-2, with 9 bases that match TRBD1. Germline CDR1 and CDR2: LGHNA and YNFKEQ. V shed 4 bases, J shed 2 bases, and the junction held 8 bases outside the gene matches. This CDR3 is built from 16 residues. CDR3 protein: CASSRQGERVQETQYF. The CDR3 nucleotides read TGTGCCAGCAGCCGACAGGGGGAAAGGGTTCAAGAGACCCAGTACTTC.